This entry is about one TCR beta chain. Its antigen is currently not known. No quality values exist for individual bases; no much larger clone is one base distant. The immunoSEQ Assay was used to sequence TCRbeta CDR3 regions. After extraction, genomic DNA underwent amplification by bias-controlled multiplex PCR, followed by high-throughput sequencing. The study's processing was this. To quantify the absolute abundance of every unique TCRbeta CDR3 region, sequences were collapsed and filtered. T cell fraction was estimated by normalizing TCRbeta template counts to usable DNA, with usable DNA measured through amplification of reference genes found in all nucleated cells. Repertoire TCRs were annotated as SARS-CoV-2-specific by exact matching of V gene, CDR3 amino acid sequence and J gene to a known reactive TCR set. The reference SARS-CoV-2 TCR set was derived from MIRA and filtered for enrichment in COVID-19-positive ImmuneCODE repertoires, a step that removed public or cross-reactive TCRs. Based on the MIRA antigens, annotated TCRs were further analysed at the level of specific ORF or position within ORF. Breadth was defined as the number of annotated unique rearrangements divided by the total number of unique productive rearrangements, and depth was defined as the summed frequency of the annotated unique rearrangements. Two-sided Wilcoxon rank-sum tests were applied when comparing TCR breadth between groups. TCRdb limited this immuneACCESS table to in-frame rearrangements with V and J called. A share of clones is missing; checked studies link under half to unresolved V genes, and the rest is unexplained. V and J calls and clone size follow that table, whereas D and trimming were derived from the DNA. The sample table lists 410,000 or so clones, more than 80% of them with a count of one. The biggest ten clones account for 9.5% to 15% of the sample.

This sample stems from a study of Ad26.COV2.S vaccination and SARS-CoV-2 variants (dated by TCRdb to the early 2020s). Background on the whole study: Vaccine-arm donors were drawn from COV1001, a multicentre, randomized, double-blind, placebo-controlled phase I-IIa trial of Ad26.COV2.S in healthy adults. A total of about 30 samples were included in the TCR-sequenced set, comprising approximately 20 Ad26.COV2.S vaccine recipients, 5 placebo recipients and 8 SARS-CoV-2 convalescent individuals. Trial participants were randomized into five groups of five: low-dose or high-dose Ad26.COV2.S given once or twice, or placebo on both occasions. TCRbeta repertoire sequencing was used to assess the specificity and breadth of SARS-CoV-2-reactive T cell receptors after Ad26.COV2.S vaccination. Investigators did not know the trial group allocation while performing experiments and assessing outcomes. Dosing of Ad26.COV2.S was intramuscular, at either 5x10^10 or 1x10^11 viral particles, delivered as one shot or as two shots spaced 56 days apart.

Here is what the overall study found, with its caveats: Ad26.COV2.S recipients had higher spike-specific TCR breadth than placebo recipients (P = 0.0014). After vaccination, substantial breadth of spike-specific CD8+ and CD4+ T cell responses was reported. The authors noted that the TCR breadth and depth analyses may have underestimated total T cell responses. Vaccine and placebo recipients had comparable non-spike TCR breadth, which fits with the vaccine containing only spike. Comparing responses between vaccine doses or regimens was not something the study was powered to do.

The treatment or condition label, as the study defines it: 19 received Ad26.COV2.S at low or high dose, single or two shots; about 5 received placebo; per-sample allocation not given. For vaccine and placebo recipients, repertoires were sequenced using samples collected on day 63 after the first injection. Cohort 1b enrolled roughly 25 adults aged 18-55 years at a single site in Boston, USA, between 29 July and 7 August 2020. As a vaccine, Ad26.COV2.S was a replication-incompetent adenovirus type 26 vector that expressed a prefusion-stabilized SARS-CoV-2 spike protein derived from the original Wuhan strain. The CDR1 and CDR2 encoded by the germline V gene (reference sequence) are LNHNV and YYDKDF. The CDR3 runs 14 amino acids, cysteine and phenylalanine included. The sequence is cut down to CDR3 DNA, 42 bases in frame from base 1. V drops 5 bases and J drops 0 bases, leaving 9 bases in between.

The sequence joins TRBV15 to TRBJ2-3; TRBD2 is perhaps the D gene, given 5 matching bases. Source: peripheral blood, taken in a trial of Ad26.COV2.S vaccine versus placebo. The sequence was collected from a person aged 18-60 years who received the Ad26.COV2.S COVID-19 vaccine or a placebo. The CDR3 region has the sequence CATSPGISTDTQYF. In nucleotides, the sequence is TGTGCCACCAGCCCCGGGATTAGCACAGATACGCAGTATTTT.